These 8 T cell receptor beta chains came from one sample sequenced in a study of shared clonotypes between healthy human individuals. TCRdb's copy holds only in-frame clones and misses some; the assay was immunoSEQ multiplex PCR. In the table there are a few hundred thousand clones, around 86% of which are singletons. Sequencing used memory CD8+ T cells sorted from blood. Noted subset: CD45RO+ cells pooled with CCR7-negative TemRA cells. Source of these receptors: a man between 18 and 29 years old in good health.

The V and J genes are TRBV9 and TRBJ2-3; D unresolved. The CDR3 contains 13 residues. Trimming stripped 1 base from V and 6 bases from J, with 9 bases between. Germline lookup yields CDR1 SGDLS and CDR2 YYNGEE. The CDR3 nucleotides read TGTGCCAGCAGCGTACAAGGAGAGGATACGCAGTATTTT. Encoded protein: CASSVQGEDTQYF. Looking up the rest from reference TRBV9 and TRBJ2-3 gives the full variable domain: DSGVTQTPKHLITATGQRVTLRCSPRSGDLSVYWYQQSLDQGLQFLIQYYNGEERAKGNILERFSAQQFPDLHSELNLSSLELGDSALYFCASSVQGEDTQYFGPGTRLTVL.

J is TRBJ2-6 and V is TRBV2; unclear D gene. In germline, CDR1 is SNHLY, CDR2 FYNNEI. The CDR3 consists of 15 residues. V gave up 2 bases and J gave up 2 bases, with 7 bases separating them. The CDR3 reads CASSEPRPGANVLTF. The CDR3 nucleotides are TGTGCCAGCAGTGAACCACGGCCTGGGGCCAACGTCCTGACTTTC.

The CDR3 nucleotides read TGTGCCAGCAGTATCGGGACAGGGTTAACGGACGAGCAGTACTTC. This codes for CASSIGTGLTDEQYF. V and J are TRBV27 and TRBJ2-7; 9 bases map to TRBD1. J gave up 5 bases and V 5 bases, and 10 bases lay outside the gene matches. Germline V gene lookup returns CDR1 MNHEY and CDR2 SMNVEV (reference sequence). This CDR3 is 15 amino acids long.

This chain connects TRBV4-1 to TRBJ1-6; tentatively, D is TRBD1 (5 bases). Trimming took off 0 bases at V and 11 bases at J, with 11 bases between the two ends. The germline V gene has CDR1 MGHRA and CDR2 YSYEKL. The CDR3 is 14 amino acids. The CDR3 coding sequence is TGCGCCAGCAGCCAAGAAGTCGGGGGGACACCCCTCCACTTT. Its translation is CASSQEVGGTPLHF.

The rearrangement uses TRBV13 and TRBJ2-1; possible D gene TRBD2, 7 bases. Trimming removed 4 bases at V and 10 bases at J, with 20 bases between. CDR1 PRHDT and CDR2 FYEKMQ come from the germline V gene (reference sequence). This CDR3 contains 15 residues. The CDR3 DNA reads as TGTGCCAGCAGCTCCCGGGGGGCTTCCCTCGGGGAGCAGTTCTTC. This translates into CASSSRGASLGEQFF.

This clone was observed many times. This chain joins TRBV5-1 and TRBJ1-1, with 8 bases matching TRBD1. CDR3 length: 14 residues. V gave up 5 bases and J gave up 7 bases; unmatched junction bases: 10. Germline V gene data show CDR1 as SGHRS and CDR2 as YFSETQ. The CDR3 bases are TGCGCCAGCAGAGGGGACAGGTCTCAGGGTGAAGCTTTCTTT. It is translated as CASRGDRSQGEAFF.

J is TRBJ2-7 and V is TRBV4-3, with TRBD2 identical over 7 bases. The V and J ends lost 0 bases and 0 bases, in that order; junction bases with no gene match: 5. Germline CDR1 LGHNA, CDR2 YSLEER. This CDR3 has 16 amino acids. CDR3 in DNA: TGCGCCAGCAGCCAAGATGAGGCGGGAGCCTCCTACGAGCAGTACTTC. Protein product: CASSQDEAGASYEQYF.

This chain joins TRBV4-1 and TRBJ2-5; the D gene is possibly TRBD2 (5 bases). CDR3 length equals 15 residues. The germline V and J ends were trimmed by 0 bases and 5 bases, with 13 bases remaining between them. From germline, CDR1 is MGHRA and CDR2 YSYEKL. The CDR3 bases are TGCGCCAGCAGCCAAGATAGAGAGGGCCGGGAGACCCAGTACTTC. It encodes CASSQDREGRETQYF.